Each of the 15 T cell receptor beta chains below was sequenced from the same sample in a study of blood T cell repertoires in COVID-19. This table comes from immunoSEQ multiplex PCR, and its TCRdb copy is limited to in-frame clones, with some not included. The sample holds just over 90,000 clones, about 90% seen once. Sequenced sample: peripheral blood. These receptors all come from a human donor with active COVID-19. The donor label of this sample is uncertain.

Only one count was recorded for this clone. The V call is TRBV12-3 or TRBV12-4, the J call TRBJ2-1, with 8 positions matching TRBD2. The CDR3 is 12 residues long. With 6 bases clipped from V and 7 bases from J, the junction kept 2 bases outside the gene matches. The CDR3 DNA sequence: TGTGCCAGCAGCCGACTAGCGAATGAGCAGTTCTTC. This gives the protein CASSRLANEQFF.

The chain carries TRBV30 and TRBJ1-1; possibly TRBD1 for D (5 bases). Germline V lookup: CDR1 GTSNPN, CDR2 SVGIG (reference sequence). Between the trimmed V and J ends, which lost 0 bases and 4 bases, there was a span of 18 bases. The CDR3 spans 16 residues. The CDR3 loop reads CAWSVGGGGWGTEAFF. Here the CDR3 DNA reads TGTGCCTGGAGTGTGGGGGGGGGAGGTTGGGGCACTGAAGCTTTCTTT.

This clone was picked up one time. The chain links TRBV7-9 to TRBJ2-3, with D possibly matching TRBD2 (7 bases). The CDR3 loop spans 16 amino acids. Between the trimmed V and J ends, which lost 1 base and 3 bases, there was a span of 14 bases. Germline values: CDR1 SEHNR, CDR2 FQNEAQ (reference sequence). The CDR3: CASSLEGGLPTDTQYF. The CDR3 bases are TGTGCCAGCAGCTTAGAGGGGGGGCTCCCAACAGATACGCAGTATTTT.

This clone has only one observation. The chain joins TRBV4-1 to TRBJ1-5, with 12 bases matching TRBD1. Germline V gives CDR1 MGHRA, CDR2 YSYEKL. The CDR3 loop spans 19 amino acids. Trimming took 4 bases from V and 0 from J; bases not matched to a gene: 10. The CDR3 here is CASSPQGQGATYSNQPQHF. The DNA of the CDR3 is TGCGCCAGCAGCCCCCAGGGACAGGGGGCTACTTATAGCAATCAGCCCCAGCATTTT.

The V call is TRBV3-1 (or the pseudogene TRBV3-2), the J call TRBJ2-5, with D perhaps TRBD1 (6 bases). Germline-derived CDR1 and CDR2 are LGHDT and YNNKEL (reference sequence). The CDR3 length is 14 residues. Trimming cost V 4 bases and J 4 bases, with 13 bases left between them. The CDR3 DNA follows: TGTGCCAGCAGCCCCCTGGCAGGGGTAGAGACCCAGTACTTC. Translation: CASSPLAGVETQYF.

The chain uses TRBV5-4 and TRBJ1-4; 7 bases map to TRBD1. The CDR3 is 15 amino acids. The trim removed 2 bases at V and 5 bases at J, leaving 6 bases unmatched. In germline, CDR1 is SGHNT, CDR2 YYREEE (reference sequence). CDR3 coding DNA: TGTGCCAGCAGCTTCCGGGACAGAAGAAATGAAAAACTGTTTTTT. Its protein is CASSFRDRRNEKLFF. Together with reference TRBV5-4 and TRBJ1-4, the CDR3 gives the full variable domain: ETGVTQSPTHLIKTRGQQVTLRCSSQSGHNTVSWYQQALGQGPQFIFQYYREEENGRGNFPPRFSGLQFPNYSSELNVNALELDDSALYLCASSFRDRRNEKLFFGSGTQLSVL.

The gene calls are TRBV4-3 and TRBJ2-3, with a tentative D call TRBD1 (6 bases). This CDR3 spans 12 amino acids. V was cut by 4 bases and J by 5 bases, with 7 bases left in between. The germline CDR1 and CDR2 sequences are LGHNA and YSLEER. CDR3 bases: TGCGCCAGCAGCCCACAGGGAGATACGCAGTATTTT. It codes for CASSPQGDTQYF.

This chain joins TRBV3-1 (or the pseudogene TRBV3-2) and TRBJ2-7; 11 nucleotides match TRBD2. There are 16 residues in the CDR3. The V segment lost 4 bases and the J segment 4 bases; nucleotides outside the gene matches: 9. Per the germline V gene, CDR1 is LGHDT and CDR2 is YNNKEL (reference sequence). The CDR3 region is CASSRGLAGAVYEQYF. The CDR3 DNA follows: TGTGCCAGCAGCCGAGGACTAGCGGGTGCCGTTTACGAGCAGTACTTC.

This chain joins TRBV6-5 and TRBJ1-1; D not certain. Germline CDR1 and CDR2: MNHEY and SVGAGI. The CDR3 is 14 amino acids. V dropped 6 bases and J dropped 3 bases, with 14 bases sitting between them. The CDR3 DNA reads TGTGCCAGCAGCCGACTACAGAGAGACACTGAAGCTTTCTTT. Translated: CASSRLQRDTEAFF.

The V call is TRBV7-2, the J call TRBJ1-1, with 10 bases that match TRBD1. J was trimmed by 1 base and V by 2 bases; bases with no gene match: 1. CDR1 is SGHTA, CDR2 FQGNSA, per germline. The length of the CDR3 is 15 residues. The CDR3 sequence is CASSLRDRGNTEAFF. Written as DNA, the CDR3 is TGTGCCAGCAGCTTACGGGACAGGGGGAACACTGAAGCTTTCTTT. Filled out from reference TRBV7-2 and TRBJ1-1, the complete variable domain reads GAGVSQSPSNKVTEKGKDVELRCDPISGHTALYWYRQSLGQGLEFLIYFQGNSAPDKSGLPSDRFSAERTGGSVSTLTIQRTQQEDSAVYLCASSLRDRGNTEAFFGQGTRLTVV.

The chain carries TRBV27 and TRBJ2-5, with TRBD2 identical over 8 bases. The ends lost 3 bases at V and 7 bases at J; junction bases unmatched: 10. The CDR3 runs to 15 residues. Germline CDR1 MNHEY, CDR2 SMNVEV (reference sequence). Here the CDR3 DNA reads TGTGCCAGCAGTTTTCTTGCGGGGGGCTCAGGGACCCAGTACTTC. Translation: CASSFLAGGSGTQYF.

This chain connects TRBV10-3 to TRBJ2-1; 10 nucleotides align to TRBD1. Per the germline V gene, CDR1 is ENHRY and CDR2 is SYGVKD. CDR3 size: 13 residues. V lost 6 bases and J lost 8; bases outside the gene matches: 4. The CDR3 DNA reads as TGTGCCATCAGCCTCGGGACAGGGGATGAGCAGTTCTTC. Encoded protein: CAISLGTGDEQFF.

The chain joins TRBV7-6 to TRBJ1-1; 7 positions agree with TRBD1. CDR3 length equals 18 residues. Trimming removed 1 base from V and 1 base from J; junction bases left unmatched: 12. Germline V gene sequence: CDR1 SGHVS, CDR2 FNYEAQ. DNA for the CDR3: TGTGCCAGCAGCTTAGTAGGGCCGGGACAGCTAAAGAACACTGAAGCTTTCTTT. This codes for CASSLVGPGQLKNTEAFF.

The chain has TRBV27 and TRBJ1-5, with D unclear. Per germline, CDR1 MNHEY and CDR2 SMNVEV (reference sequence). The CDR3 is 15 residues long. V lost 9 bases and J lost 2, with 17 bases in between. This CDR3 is CASSTESSGNQPQHF. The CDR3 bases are TGTGCCAGTAGCACCGAGAGTTCGGGCAATCAGCCCCAGCATTTT.

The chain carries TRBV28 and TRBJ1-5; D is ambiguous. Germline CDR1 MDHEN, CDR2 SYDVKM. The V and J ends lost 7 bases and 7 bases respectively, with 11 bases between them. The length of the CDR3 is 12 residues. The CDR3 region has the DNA TGTGCCAGCACGGTTTCGCGGCAGCCCCAGCATTTT. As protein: CASTVSRQPQHF.